This TCR beta chain was captured in a study of CD8+ T cells in alopecia areata. Per germline, CDR1 MNHEY and CDR2 SMNVEV (reference sequence). The CDR3 has 16 residues. The trim removed 5 bases at V and 0 bases at J, leaving 6 bases unmatched. Investigators isolated RNA and reverse transcribed it into cDNA to act as the sequencing template. The assay was immunoSEQ multiplex PCR, and TCRdb's table has in-frame clones only and misses some. This repertoire shows 100,000 to 150,000 clones, 45% to 50% found once; its top ten account for about 19%. Sequenced here: CD8+ T cells sorted from blood, sampled at week 0. The receptor's source is a human donor with alopecia areata. The V and J genes are TRBV27 and TRBJ2-4; 8 bases align to TRBD1. CDR3 region: CASSPRTGSAKNIQYF. The CDR3 DNA sequence: TGTGCCAGCAGTCCGCGGACAGGGTCAGCCAAAAACATTCAGTACTTC.